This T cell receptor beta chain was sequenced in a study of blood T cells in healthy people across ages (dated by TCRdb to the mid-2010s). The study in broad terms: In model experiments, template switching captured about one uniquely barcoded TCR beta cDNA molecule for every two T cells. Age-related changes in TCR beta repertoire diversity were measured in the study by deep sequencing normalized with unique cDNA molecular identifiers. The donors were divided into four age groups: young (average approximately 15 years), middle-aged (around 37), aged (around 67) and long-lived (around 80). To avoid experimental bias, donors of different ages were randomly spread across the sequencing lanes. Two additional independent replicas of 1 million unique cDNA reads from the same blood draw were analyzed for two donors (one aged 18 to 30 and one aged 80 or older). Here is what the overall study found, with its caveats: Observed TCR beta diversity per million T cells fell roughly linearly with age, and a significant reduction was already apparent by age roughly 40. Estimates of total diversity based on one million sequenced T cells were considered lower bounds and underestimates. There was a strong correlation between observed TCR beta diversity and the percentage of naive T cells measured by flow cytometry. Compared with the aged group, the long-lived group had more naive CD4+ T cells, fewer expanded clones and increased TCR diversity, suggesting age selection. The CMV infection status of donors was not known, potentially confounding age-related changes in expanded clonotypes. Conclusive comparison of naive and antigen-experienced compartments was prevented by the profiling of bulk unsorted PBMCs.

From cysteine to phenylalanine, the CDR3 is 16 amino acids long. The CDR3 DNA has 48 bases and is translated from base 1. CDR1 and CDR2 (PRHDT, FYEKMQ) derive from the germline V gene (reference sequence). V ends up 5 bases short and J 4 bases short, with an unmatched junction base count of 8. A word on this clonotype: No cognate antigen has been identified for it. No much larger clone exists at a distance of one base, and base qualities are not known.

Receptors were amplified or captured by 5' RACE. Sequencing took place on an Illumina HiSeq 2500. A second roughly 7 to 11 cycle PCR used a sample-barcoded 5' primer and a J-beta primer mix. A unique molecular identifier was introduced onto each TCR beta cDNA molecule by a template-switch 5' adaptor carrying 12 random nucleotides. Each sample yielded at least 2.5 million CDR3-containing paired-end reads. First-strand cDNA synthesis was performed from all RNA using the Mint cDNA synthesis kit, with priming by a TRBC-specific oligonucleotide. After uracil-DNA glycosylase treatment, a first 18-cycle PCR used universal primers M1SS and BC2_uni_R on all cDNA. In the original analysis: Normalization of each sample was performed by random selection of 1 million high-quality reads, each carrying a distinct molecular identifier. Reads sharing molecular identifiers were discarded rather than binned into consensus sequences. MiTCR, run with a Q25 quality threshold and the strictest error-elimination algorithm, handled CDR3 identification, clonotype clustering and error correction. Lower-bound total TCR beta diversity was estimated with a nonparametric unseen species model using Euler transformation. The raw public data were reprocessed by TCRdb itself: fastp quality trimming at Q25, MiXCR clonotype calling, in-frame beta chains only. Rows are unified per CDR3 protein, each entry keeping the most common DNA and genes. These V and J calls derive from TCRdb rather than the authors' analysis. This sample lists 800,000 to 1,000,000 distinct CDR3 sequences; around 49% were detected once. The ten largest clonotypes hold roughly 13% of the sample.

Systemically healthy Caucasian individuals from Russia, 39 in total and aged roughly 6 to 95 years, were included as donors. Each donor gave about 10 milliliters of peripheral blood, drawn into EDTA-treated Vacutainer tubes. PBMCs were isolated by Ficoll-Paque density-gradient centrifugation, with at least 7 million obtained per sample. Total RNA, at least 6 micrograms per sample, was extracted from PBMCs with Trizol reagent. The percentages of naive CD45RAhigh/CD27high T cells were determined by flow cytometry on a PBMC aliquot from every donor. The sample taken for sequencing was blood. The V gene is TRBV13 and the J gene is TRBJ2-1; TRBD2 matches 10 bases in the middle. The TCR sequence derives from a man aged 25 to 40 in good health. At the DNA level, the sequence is TGTGCCAGCAGCCTAAAACTAGCGGGGAGTTACAATGAGCAGTTCTTC. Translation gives CASSLKLAGSYNEQFF.